There are many counts of the clone carrying this TCR beta chain. Antigen specificity is unknown. Sorting recovered naive CD8 T cells on a CD8+CD4-CCR7+CD45RA+ profile. With listed TCR primers and previously described methods, bulk TCR libraries were prepared. TCRdb used MiXCR to reprocess the PCR reads, holding one entry per CDR3 protein. The data hold some 590,000 distinct CDR3 sequences, with roughly 25% observed a single time. The CDR3 spans 14 residues. Germline V gene lookup returns CDR1 SGHDT and CDR2 YYEEEE. V gave up 1 base and J gave up 0 bases, with 8 bases separating them. The data stem from a study of molecular identifiers for immune sequencing clone quantification. Study context: Replicate experiments divided RNA from about 19,000 or 110,000 naive CD8 cells into five parts and sequenced four.

Study results and limitations: Clones carrying above 20 RNA copies accounted for over 97% of effector molecules, under 1% in naive cells.

The sequencing input was naive CD8+ T cells from blood, with Jurkat cell RNA spiked in. Subset denoted: FACS-sorted CD8+CD4-CCR7+CD45RA+ naive T cells. The chain carries TRBV5-6 and TRBJ2-7, with D unresolved. The sequence was collected from a human donor in good health. Some libraries in this study had Jurkat cell RNA spiked in. CDR3 bases: TGTGCCAGCAGCTTGTCTGGGAACTCCTACGAGCAGTACTTC. Residues: CASSLSGNSYEQYF.